The next 20 T cell receptor beta chains were all read from a single sample in a study of tissue T cells after allogeneic stem cell transplantation. Using immunoSEQ multiplex PCR, the repertoire was profiled, and TCRdb retains in-frame clones only, with some absent. The sample lists some 3,500 clones; about 70% were seen once. The sample in question was tissue from the right colon, obtained at autopsy. Source of these receptors: a male donor aged 60 or over with lung cancer.

This rearrangement joins TRBV4-1 to TRBJ2-3, with TRBD2 matching over 10 bases. This CDR3 is 17 amino acids long. Per the germline V gene, CDR1 is MGHRA and CDR2 is YSYEKL. Trimming removed 4 bases from V and 1 base from J; junction bases left unmatched: 8. CDR3 protein: CASSPNVGTSGTDTQYF. The DNA for the CDR3 is TGCGCCAGCAGCCCCAATGTCGGGACTAGCGGCACAGATACGCAGTATTTT.

V gene TRBV7-9 combines with J gene TRBJ2-1, with TRBD2 as a possible D gene (5 bases). The CDR3 contains 15 residues. V was clipped by 6 bases and J by 4 bases, with 16 bases between them. CDR1 SEHNR and CDR2 FQNEAQ come from the germline V gene (reference sequence). CDR3 loop: CASSYDRRPYNEQFF. The CDR3 bases are TGTGCCAGCAGTTACGACCGGAGGCCTTACAATGAGCAGTTCTTC. The full variable domain, rest sourced from reference TRBV7-9 and TRBJ2-1, is DTGVSQNPRHKITKRGQNVTFRCDPISEHNRLYWYRQTLGQGPEFLTYFQNEAQLEKSRLLSDRFSAERPKGSFSTLEIQRTEQGDSAMYLCASSYDRRPYNEQFFGPGTRLTVL.

CDR3 amino acids: CASIPGLASYEQYF. CDR3 DNA: TGTGCCAGCATTCCGGGACTAGCGTCTTACGAGCAGTACTTC. V and J are TRBV27 and TRBJ2-7; TRBD2 agrees at 10 bases. Germline V gene data show CDR1 as MNHEY and CDR2 as SMNVEV (reference sequence). This CDR3 has 14 amino acids. V lost 7 bases, J lost 4 bases, and 7 bases stayed unmatched.

The genes are TRBV2 and TRBJ2-7, with a possible D match to TRBD1 (6 bases). Germline V gene sequence: CDR1 SNHLY, CDR2 FYNNEI. V lost 6 bases, J lost 1 base, and 10 bases lay in between. The CDR3 covers 13 residues. The CDR3 reads CASSPGQSYEQYF. The CDR3 DNA reads TGTGCCAGCAGCCCCGGACAGTCCTACGAGCAGTACTTC.

CDR3 in amino acids: CASSSGTSLSDTQYF. CDR3 bases: TGTGCCAGCAGCTCCGGGACTAGCCTTTCGGATACGCAGTATTTT. The chain combines TRBV9 with TRBJ2-3, with 9 bases that match TRBD2. Trimming took 4 bases from V and 6 from J; bases not matched to a gene: 9. The CDR3 is 15 amino acids. CDR1 SGDLS and CDR2 YYNGEE come from the germline V gene.

The V and J genes are TRBV9 and TRBJ2-5; D not certain. The CDR3 sequence is 15 residues long. CDR1 and CDR2 (germline): SGDLS, YYNGEE. Trimming pared 4 bases from V and 1 base from J, leaving 14 bases between. CDR3 coding DNA: TGTGCCAGCAGCTTTAACAGTGGGTCCCAAGAGACCCAGTACTTC. This sequence encodes CASSFNSGSQETQYF.

This chain links TRBV24-1 with TRBJ2-3, with D perhaps TRBD2 (6 bases). The V gene lost 2 bases and the J gene lost 2 bases, with 13 bases spanning the gap. CDR1 and CDR2 from the germline V gene are KGHDR and SFDVKD. The CDR3 length is 16 residues. The DNA of the CDR3 is TGTGCCACCAGTGATTCAAAGGACTATACCACAGATACGCAGTATTTT. Its protein product is CATSDSKDYTTDTQYF.

V is TRBV6-5 and J is TRBJ1-2; D not resolved. Looked up from germline, CDR1 is MNHEY and CDR2 is SVGAGI. The CDR3 consists of 11 residues. V gave up 7 bases and J gave up 4 bases, with 7 bases separating them. The DNA of the CDR3 is TGTGCCAGCACCTCGGGCTATGGCTACACCTTC. Translating it yields CASTSGYGYTF.

This clone was observed once. The CDR3 DNA follows: TGTGCCTGGAGTGTAGGGCAGGGTCCCTACGAGCAGTACTTC. This encodes CAWSVGQGPYEQYF. This sequence joins TRBV30 and TRBJ2-7, with a tentative D call TRBD1 (5 bases). In germline, CDR1 is GTSNPN, CDR2 SVGIG (reference sequence). V lost 0 bases to trimming and J lost 2 bases, with 11 bases between them. The CDR3 extends over 14 amino acids.

This rearrangement joins TRBV3-1 (or the pseudogene TRBV3-2) to TRBJ2-2, with 7 bases lining up with TRBD2. Germline loops: CDR1 LGHDT, CDR2 YNNKEL (reference sequence). J was trimmed by 3 bases and V by 4 bases; bases with no gene match: 11. CDR3 length: 17 amino acids. In DNA form, the CDR3 reads TGTGCCAGCAGCCCCGGACCCAGGACTAGTTACACCGGGGAGCTGTTTTTT. It encodes CASSPGPRTSYTGELFF.

The chain links TRBV7-9 to TRBJ1-2; D is unresolved. Between the trimmed V and J ends, which lost 10 bases and 1 base, there was a span of 13 bases. CDR3 length: 13 amino acids. Per germline, CDR1 SEHNR and CDR2 FQNEAQ (reference sequence). CDR3 protein: CATLDLFNYGYTF. DNA for the CDR3: TGTGCCACCCTGGACCTTTTTAACTATGGCTACACCTTC. Supplemented by reference TRBV7-9 and TRBJ1-2, the full variable domain reads DTGVSQNPRHKITKRGQNVTFRCDPISEHNRLYWYRQTLGQGPEFLTYFQNEAQLEKSRLLSDRFSAERPKGSFSTLEIQRTEQGDSAMYLCATLDLFNYGYTFGSGTRLTVV.

This clone was seen a handful of times. The chain joins TRBV5-1 to TRBJ2-7; 7 positions match TRBD1. The CDR3 is 16 residues long. Germline lookup yields CDR1 SGHRS and CDR2 YFSETQ. Germline trimming cut 4 bases from V and 2 bases from J; bases unmatched to any gene: 12. The CDR3 sequence: CASSPGRDRSTYEQYF. CDR3 in DNA: TGCGCCAGCAGCCCGGGCCGGGACAGAAGTACCTACGAGCAGTACTTC.

The V call is TRBV11-2, the J call TRBJ1-2; no clear D. V was clipped by 2 bases and J by 4 bases, with 11 bases between them. Germline assignment: CDR1 SGHAT and CDR2 FQNNGV. The CDR3 is 14 amino acids. The CDR3 sequence: CASSLIGRLYGYTF. CDR3 DNA: TGTGCCAGCAGCTTAATCGGACGGCTCTATGGCTACACCTTC.

This sequence joins TRBV7-2 and TRBJ2-1; tentative D call: TRBD2 (6 bases). CDR3 length: 18 residues. Trimming pared 1 base from V and 7 bases from J, leaving 23 bases between. The V gene's germline CDR1 is SGHTA and CDR2 FQGNSA. This CDR3 reads CASSLGDQYGSSLNEQFF. CDR3 nucleotide sequence: TGTGCCAGCAGCTTAGGAGATCAATACGGGAGCAGTTTGAATGAGCAGTTCTTC.

The CDR3 loop is CASSSKEQGTGELFF. For the CDR3, the DNA is TGTGCCAGCAGCTCTAAAGAACAGGGAACCGGGGAGCTGTTTTTT. This chain joins TRBV7-9 and TRBJ2-2, with a possible D match to TRBD1 (6 bases). Germline CDR1 is SEHNR and CDR2 is FQNEAQ (reference sequence). Trimming removed 4 bases at V and 5 bases at J, with 14 bases between. CDR3 length equals 15 residues.

CDR3 sequence: CASSPPAERLSSYEQYF. For the CDR3, the DNA is TGTGCCAGCAGTCCCCCCGCGGAGCGACTGAGCTCCTACGAGCAGTACTTC. The gene calls are TRBV28 and TRBJ2-7; D not resolved. This CDR3 spans 17 amino acids. Germline assignment: CDR1 MDHEN and CDR2 SYDVKM. The V gene lost 5 bases and the J gene lost 0 bases, with 20 bases spanning the gap. Based on the CDR3 plus reference TRBV28 and TRBJ2-7, the full variable domain is DVKVTQSSRYLVKRTGEKVFLECVQDMDHENMFWYRQDPGLGLRLIYFSYDVKMKEKGDIPEGYSVSREKKERFSLILESASTNQTSMYLCASSPPAERLSSYEQYFGPGTRLTVT.

The rearrangement joins TRBV15 to TRBJ2-7, with D unresolved. With 0 bases removed from V and 4 bases from J, the gap between germline ends came to 13 bases. The CDR3 contains 15 residues. CDR1 and CDR2 (germline): LNHNV, YYDKDF (reference sequence). The CDR3 protein is CATSRDLTQVYEQYF. The CDR3 nucleotides are TGTGCCACCAGCAGAGATCTCACCCAGGTATACGAGCAGTACTTC.

The chain joins TRBV5-1 to TRBJ2-1, with D hard to call. The CDR3 is 12 amino acids. Trimming took off 7 bases at V and 3 bases at J, with 8 bases between the two ends. Germline V gene lookup returns CDR1 SGHRS and CDR2 YFSETQ. The CDR3 is CASYYDYNEQFF. CDR3 in DNA: TGCGCCAGCTATTATGACTACAATGAGCAGTTCTTC.

The J gene is TRBJ2-3, the V gene TRBV6-1; 9 positions agree with TRBD1. J lost 2 bases, V lost 3 bases, and 3 bases had no gene match. Germline CDR1 reads MNHNS; CDR2 reads SASEGT. The CDR3 is 15 residues long. CDR3 amino acids: CASSDRDRVTDTQYF. DNA of the CDR3: TGTGCCAGCAGTGACCGGGACAGGGTCACAGATACGCAGTATTTT.

This clone was observed a handful of times. V is TRBV7-2 and J is TRBJ1-5; D remains ambiguous. This CDR3 is 18 amino acids long. The germline CDR1 and CDR2 sequences are SGHTA and FQGNSA. V gave up 5 bases and J gave up 1 base, with 21 bases separating them. CDR3 protein: CASSPTDGKIWSNQPQHF. The CDR3 DNA follows: TGTGCCAGCAGCCCGACGGATGGGAAAATTTGGAGCAATCAGCCCCAGCATTTT.